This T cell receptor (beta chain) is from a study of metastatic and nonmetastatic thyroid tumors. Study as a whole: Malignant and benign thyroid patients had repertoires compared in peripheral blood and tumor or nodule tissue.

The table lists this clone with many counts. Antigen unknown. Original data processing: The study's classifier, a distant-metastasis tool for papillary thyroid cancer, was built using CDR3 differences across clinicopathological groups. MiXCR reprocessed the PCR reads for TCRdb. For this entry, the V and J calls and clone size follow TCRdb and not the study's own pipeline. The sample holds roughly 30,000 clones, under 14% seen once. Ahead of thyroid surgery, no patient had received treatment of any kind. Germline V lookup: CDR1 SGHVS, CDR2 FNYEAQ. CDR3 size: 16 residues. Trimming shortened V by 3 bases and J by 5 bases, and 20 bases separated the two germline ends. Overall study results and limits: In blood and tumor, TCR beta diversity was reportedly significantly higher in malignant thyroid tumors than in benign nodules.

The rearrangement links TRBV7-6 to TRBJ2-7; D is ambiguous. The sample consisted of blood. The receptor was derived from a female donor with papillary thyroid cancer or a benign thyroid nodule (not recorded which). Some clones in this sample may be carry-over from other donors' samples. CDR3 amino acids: CASSFGTDPRLDEQYF. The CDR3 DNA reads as TGTGCCAGCAGCTTCGGCACCGACCCACGTTTGGACGAGCAGTACTTC.